This T cell receptor (beta chain) was sequenced in a study of cytomegalovirus exposure and HLA in healthy donors. A remark on this clone: A junction end diverges from the germline sequence, so it may reflect a read error.

The PCR employed 60 Vbeta primers together with 13 Jbeta primers. This table comes from immunoSEQ multiplex PCR, and its TCRdb copy is limited to in-frame clones, with some not included. Here the sample spans 140,000 or so clones, roughly 86% being singletons. The donors comprised healthy bone marrow donors. Germline loops: CDR1 SSHAT, CDR2 FNYEAQ (reference sequence). The CDR3 has 15 residues. The clonotype originates from a woman in her thirties or forties in good health and CMV-seronegative. The rearrangement uses TRBV7-7 and TRBJ1-3; TRBD1 aligns across 9 bases. The sample taken for sequencing was PBMCs. CDR3 loop: CASSSGTGPGNTIYF. The CDR3 bases are TGTGCTAGCAGCTCGGGGACAGGGCCGGGAAACACCATATATTTT.